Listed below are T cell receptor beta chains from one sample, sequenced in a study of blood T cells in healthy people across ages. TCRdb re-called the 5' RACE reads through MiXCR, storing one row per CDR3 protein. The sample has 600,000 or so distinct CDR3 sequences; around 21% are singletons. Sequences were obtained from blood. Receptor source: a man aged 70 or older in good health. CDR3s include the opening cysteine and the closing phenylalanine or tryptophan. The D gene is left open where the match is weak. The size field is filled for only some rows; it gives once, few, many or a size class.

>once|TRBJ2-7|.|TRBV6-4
CASSDSDSSYEQYF
TGTGCCAGCAGTGACTCGGACAGCTCCTACGAGCAGTACTTC
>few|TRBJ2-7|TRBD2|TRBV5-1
CASSSNPGTSVYEQYF
TGCGCCAGCAGCTCGAACCCCGGGACTAGCGTCTACGAGCAGTACTTC
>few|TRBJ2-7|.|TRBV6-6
CASSYPRGSASYEQYF
TGTGCCAGCAGTTACCCGCGGGGAAGCGCCTCCTACGAGCAGTACTTC
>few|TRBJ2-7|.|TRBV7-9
CASSFSTGLSEQYF
TGTGCCAGCAGCTTTTCGACAGGACTCTCCGAGCAGTACTTC
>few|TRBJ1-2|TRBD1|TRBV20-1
CSATVGGQGDGYTF
TGCAGTGCTACCGTAGGGGGACAGGGAGATGGCTACACCTTC
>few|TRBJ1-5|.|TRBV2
CASRDDSFNQPQHF
TGTGCCAGCAGAGACGACAGTTTCAATCAGCCCCAGCATTTT
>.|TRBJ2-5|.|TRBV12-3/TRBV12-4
CASRLGGEETQYF
TGTGCCAGCAGATTAGGAGGGGAAGAGACCCAGTACTTC
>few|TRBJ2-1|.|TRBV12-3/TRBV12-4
CASQLNTNNEQFF
TGTGCCAGCCAGTTGAACACAAACAATGAGCAGTTCTTC
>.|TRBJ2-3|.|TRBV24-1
CATSDRVGRTDTQYF
TGTGCCACCAGTGATAGGGTTGGTCGAACAGATACGCAGTATTTT
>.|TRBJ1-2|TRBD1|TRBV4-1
CASSQLPGQNYGYTF
TGCGCCAGCAGCCAACTACCGGGACAGAACTATGGCTACACCTTC
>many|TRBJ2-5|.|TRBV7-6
CASSRTGRGSQETQYF
TGTGCCAGCAGCAGAACTGGGAGGGGGTCCCAAGAGACCCAGTACTTC
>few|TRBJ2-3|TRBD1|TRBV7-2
CASTRTGGVDTQYF
TGTGCCAGCACCAGGACAGGGGGCGTAGATACGCAGTATTTT
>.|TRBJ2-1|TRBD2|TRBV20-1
CSACPASGTSGMNEQFF
TGCAGTGCTTGCCCAGCTTCCGGGACTAGCGGGATGAATGAGCAGTTCTTC
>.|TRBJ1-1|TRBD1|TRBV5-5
CASSLLVGQAHTEAFF
TGTGCCAGCAGCTTGCTCGTTGGACAGGCTCACACTGAAGCTTTCTTT
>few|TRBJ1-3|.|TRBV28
CASSALALSGNTTYF
TGTGCCAGCAGCGCCCTGGCCCTCTCTGGAAACACCACATATTTT
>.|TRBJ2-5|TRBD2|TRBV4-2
CASSQDGSSGKQETQYF
TGTGCCAGCAGCCAAGATGGGTCTAGCGGAAAGCAAGAGACCCAGTACTTC
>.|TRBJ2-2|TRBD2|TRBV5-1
CASSSGLAGVSNTGELFF
TGCGCCAGCAGCTCTGGACTAGCGGGAGTGTCGAACACCGGGGAGCTGTTTTTT
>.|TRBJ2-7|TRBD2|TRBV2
CASRGSTSGRGDEQYF
TGTGCCAGCAGGGGATCGACTAGCGGGAGAGGCGACGAGCAGTACTTC
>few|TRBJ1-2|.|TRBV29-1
CSVDHYGYTF
TGCAGCGTTGACCACTATGGCTACACCTTC
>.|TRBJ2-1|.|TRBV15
CATSSAGNSYNEQFF
TGTGCCACCAGCAGCGCCGGCAACTCCTACAATGAGCAGTTCTTC
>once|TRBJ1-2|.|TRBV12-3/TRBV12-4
CASSFLRGYTF
TGTGCCAGCAGTTTTTTAAGAGGCTACACCTTC
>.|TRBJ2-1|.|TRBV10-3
CAISESEYPTDNYNEQFF
TGTGCCATCAGTGAGTCGGAGTATCCGACAGATAACTACAATGAGCAGTTCTTC
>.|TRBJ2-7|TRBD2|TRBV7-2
CASSFHVSGSGEQYF
TGTGCCAGCAGCTTTCATGTTAGCGGGAGTGGCGAGCAGTACTTC